These 30 T cell receptor beta chains originate from one sample sequenced in a study of beta chain features in type 1 diabetes. Expressed TCRB transcripts were sequenced after all isolated RNA was converted to cDNA. Libraries were prepared by immunoSEQ multiplex PCR; TCRdb keeps only in-frame clonotypes and omits some of them. The table lists fewer than 900,000 clones, 17% of them singletons. The sequencing sample was made of naive CD4+ T cells from blood. These receptors came from a woman younger than 30 in good health.

The chain carries TRBV6-5 and TRBJ2-7; tentative D call: TRBD2 (5 bases). This CDR3 has 13 residues. From germline, CDR1 is MNHEY and CDR2 SVGAGI. Between the trimmed V and J ends, which lost 2 bases and 12 bases, there was a span of 17 bases. CDR3 sequence reads: CASSYTPGRRRYF. CDR3 coding DNA: TGTGCCAGCAGTTACACCCCAGGAAGGAGGCGGTACTTC.

V and J are TRBV5-4 and TRBJ2-7, with a weak D call TRBD1 (5 bases). Germline-derived CDR1 and CDR2 are SGHNT and YYREEE (reference sequence). This CDR3 has 13 amino acids. V gave up 0 bases and J gave up 6 bases, with 10 bases separating them. The CDR3, as DNA: TGTGCCAGCAGCTTGGGGGGCGAGAGCGAGCAGTACTTC. It translates to CASSLGGESEQYF.

The sample holds a few counts of this clone. This chain connects TRBV19 to TRBJ2-1; 13 nucleotides align to TRBD2. With V trimmed by 4 bases and J by 6 bases, 0 bases remained unmatched. The CDR3 is 14 amino acids. Per germline, CDR1 LNHDA and CDR2 SQIVND (reference sequence). CDR3 loop: CASSRLAGGNEQFF. The CDR3, as DNA: TGTGCCAGTAGTAGACTAGCGGGAGGCAATGAGCAGTTCTTC.

The gene calls are TRBV5-4 and TRBJ2-5; 9 bases align to TRBD1. The CDR3 has 16 residues. The V gene's germline CDR1 is SGHNT and CDR2 YYREEE (reference sequence). The V segment lost 4 bases and the J segment 5 bases; nucleotides outside the gene matches: 12. CDR3 region: CASSPDAGTGRETQYF. CDR3 coding DNA: TGTGCCAGCAGCCCCGACGCCGGGACAGGGAGGGAGACCCAGTACTTC.

The chain employs TRBV7-9 and TRBJ1-2, with TRBD1 as a possible D gene (5 bases). The CDR3 is 14 residues long. Per the germline V gene, CDR1 is SEHNR and CDR2 is FQNEAQ (reference sequence). V lost 2 bases and J 8 bases, leaving 15 bases between the germline ends. In nucleotides, the CDR3 is TGTGCCAGCAGCTTATCGGGGGGTCCAGGAGGCTACACCTTC. Protein product: CASSLSGGPGGYTF.

This clone came up a few times. This chain connects TRBV6-5 to TRBJ2-3, with 10 bases identical to TRBD2. CDR3 length: 15 residues. Germline V CDR1 and CDR2: MNHEY, SVGAGI. The junction had 4 bases not matched to a gene; V was cut back by 6 bases and J by 1 base. CDR3 protein: CASRAGTSGTDTQYF. As DNA, the CDR3 is TGTGCCAGCAGGGCCGGGACTAGCGGCACAGATACGCAGTATTTT.

This clone was recorded a few times. The chain uses TRBV2 and TRBJ2-2, with TRBD2 identical over 11 bases. The CDR3 runs to 16 residues. The V and J ends lost 4 bases and 6 bases, in that order; junction bases with no gene match: 7. Germline CDR1 and CDR2: SNHLY and FYNNEI. The CDR3 DNA reads TGTGCCAGCAGTGCATTGACTAGCGGGACCCCCGGGGAGCTGTTTTTT. It yields the protein CASSALTSGTPGELFF.

This clone occurred a few times. The chain has TRBV5-1 and TRBJ2-1; D is uncertain. V was clipped by 5 bases and J by 9 bases, with 18 bases between them. The germline CDR1 and CDR2 sequences are SGHRS and YFSETQ. CDR3 length equals 14 residues. The CDR3 sequence is CASRSGPSTTEQFF. The CDR3 coding sequence is TGCGCCAGCAGGTCTGGGCCCAGTACCACTGAGCAGTTCTTC.

The chain has TRBV9 and TRBJ2-5; TRBD1 is a possible D gene (6 bases). In germline, CDR1 is SGDLS, CDR2 YYNGEE. Trimming stripped 4 bases from V and 1 base from J, with 14 bases between. The CDR3 length is 15 residues. The CDR3 here is CASSSLQGPQETQYF. CDR3 DNA sequence: TGTGCCAGCAGCTCGTTACAGGGTCCCCAAGAGACCCAGTACTTC.

As regards this clone: The same CDR3 arises from other DNA sequences in this sample as well. The chain couples TRBV28 to TRBJ2-7; 8 nucleotides match TRBD1. The CDR3 sequence is 12 residues long. Germline CDR1 MDHEN, CDR2 SYDVKM. J was trimmed by 4 bases and V by 6 bases; bases with no gene match: 2. The CDR3 DNA sequence: TGTGCCAGCAGAACAGGGGGATACGAGCAGTACTTC. Encoded protein: CASRTGGYEQYF.

This clone was counted only a few times. A much more abundant neighbour one base away suggests this may be a read error. The sample contains more than one DNA sequence encoding this CDR3. The V call is TRBV11-2, the J call TRBJ2-5; no definite D call. Germline CDR1 SGHAT, CDR2 FQNNGV. CDR3 size: 11 residues. V was trimmed by 5 bases and J by 2 bases, leaving 3 bases between them. The CDR3 sequence is CASSRQETQYF. CDR3 bases: TGTGCCAGCAGCCGACAAGAGACCCAGTACTTC.

In its sample, this clone was seen a few times. Other DNA sequences of this sample code for an identical CDR3. J is TRBJ1-2 and V is TRBV28; D is unresolved. V was clipped by 3 bases and J by 8 bases, with 10 bases between them. The CDR3 extends over 12 amino acids. Germline values: CDR1 MDHEN, CDR2 SYDVKM. CDR3 nucleotide sequence: TGTGCCAGCAGTTTCGGAGGGCTCGGCTACACCTTC. Translated: CASSFGGLGYTF.

The chain carries TRBV7-2 and TRBJ2-2, with TRBD1 identical over 10 bases. Unmatched junction bases numbered 3, after V lost 1 base and J lost 4 bases. The CDR3 loop spans 16 amino acids. From germline, CDR1 is SGHTA and CDR2 FQGNSA. Written as DNA, the CDR3 is TGTGCCAGCAGCTTAGTCGGGACAGGGGCCACCGGGGAGCTGTTTTTT. It specifies CASSLVGTGATGELFF. Variable domain in full (rest from reference TRBV7-2 and TRBJ2-2): GAGVSQSPSNKVTEKGKDVELRCDPISGHTALYWYRQSLGQGLEFLIYFQGNSAPDKSGLPSDRFSAERTGGSVSTLTIQRTQQEDSAVYLCASSLVGTGATGELFFGEGSRLTVL.

The genes are TRBV7-9 and TRBJ2-5; D may correspond to TRBD1 or TRBD2 (5 bases each). Deletions cut 4 bases from V and 5 bases from J, with 14 bases between. The CDR3 consists of 14 residues. The germline V gene encodes CDR1 SEHNR and CDR2 FQNEAQ (reference sequence). The CDR3: CASSSGTGMETQYF. The CDR3 region has the DNA TGTGCCAGCAGCTCCGGGACCGGAATGGAGACCCAGTACTTC.

There are a few counts of this clone. The chain uses TRBV7-9 and TRBJ2-6; D uncertain. The V gene lost 4 bases and the J gene lost 1 base, with 8 bases spanning the gap. The CDR3 length is 15 residues. Germline V lookup: CDR1 SEHNR, CDR2 FQNEAQ (reference sequence). The CDR3 DNA reads TGTGCCAGCAGCTCCTGGTCTTCTGGGGCCAACGTCCTGACTTTC. Protein product: CASSSWSSGANVLTF.

The CDR3 loop is CASSTLAGDEQYF. CDR3 in DNA: TGTGCCTCCTCCACACTAGCGGGAGACGAGCAGTACTTC. The rearrangement links TRBV6-5 to TRBJ2-7, with 11 bases that match TRBD2. CDR1 is MNHEY and CDR2 is SVGAGI in the germline V gene. The CDR3 has 13 residues. V lost 11 bases to trimming and J lost 5 bases; unmatched junction nucleotides: 8.

This clone was seen only a few times. J is TRBJ1-1 and V is TRBV7-2; tentatively, D is TRBD1 (6 bases). Germline lookup yields CDR1 SGHTA and CDR2 FQGNSA. V was shortened by 3 bases and J by 8 bases, with 19 bases between the two germline ends. This CDR3 is built from 15 residues. CDR3 nucleotides: TGTGCCAGCAGCTTGCTAACGGGACAAGCCCGAGAAGCTTTCTTT. It translates to CASSLLTGQAREAFF.

The chain has TRBV5-1 and TRBJ1-5; a possible D gene is TRBD1 (6 bases). Germline V CDR1 and CDR2: SGHRS, YFSETQ. Trimming stripped 4 bases from V and 10 bases from J, with 21 bases between. This CDR3 is 15 amino acids long. CDR3 amino acids: CASSPTTGPMRPQHF. Here the CDR3 DNA reads TGCGCCAGCAGCCCGACGACAGGTCCGATGAGACCCCAGCATTTT.

The V gene is TRBV6-5, the J gene TRBJ2-7, with D possibly matching TRBD1 (6 bases). The CDR3 runs to 16 residues. Germline V CDR1 and CDR2: MNHEY, SVGAGI. The germline V and J ends were trimmed by 2 bases and 2 bases, with 16 bases remaining between them. As DNA, the CDR3 is TGTGCCAGCAGTTACCCCTTCGGGGACACTGCCTACGAGCAGTACTTC. Protein sequence: CASSYPFGDTAYEQYF.

The chain has TRBV6-5 and TRBJ1-1; no firm D call. The CDR3 is 13 amino acids. Germline V gene lookup returns CDR1 MNHEY and CDR2 SVGAGI. Trimming took off 5 bases at V and 6 bases at J, with 13 bases between the two ends. CDR3 protein: CASSTSRWAEAFF. In DNA form, the CDR3 reads TGTGCCAGCAGTACGTCCCGGTGGGCTGAAGCTTTCTTT.

This clone has just a few counts. The genes are TRBV4-2 and TRBJ2-1; 7 bases match TRBD1. The germline V gene has CDR1 LGHNA and CDR2 YNFKEQ. V was pared by 4 bases and J by 7 bases, with 13 bases of the junction left unmatched. The CDR3 runs 16 residues. CDR3 bases: TGTGCCAGCAGCCCCTACCTAGGACAGGACTCTAATGAGCAGTTCTTC. As protein: CASSPYLGQDSNEQFF.

The rearrangement links TRBV7-8 to TRBJ2-1, with 12 bases fitting TRBD2. This CDR3 is built from 18 residues. Germline V gene data show CDR1 as SGHVS and CDR2 as FQNEAQ. V gave up 3 bases and J gave up 0 bases; unmatched junction bases: 6. DNA of the CDR3: TGTGCCAGCAGCTTGCTAGCGGGAGGGTTGAGCTCCTACAATGAGCAGTTCTTC. As protein: CASSLLAGGLSSYNEQFF. The whole variable domain, remainder taken from reference TRBV7-8 and TRBJ2-1, is GAGVSQSPRYKVAKRGQDVALRCDPISGHVSLFWYQQALGQGPEFLTYFQNEAQLDKSGLPSDRFFAERPEGSVSTLKIQRTQQEDSAVYLCASSLLAGGLSSYNEQFFGPGTRLTVL.

This clone was detected only a few times. The CDR3 loop is CASSPLGSEQFF. The CDR3 DNA follows: TGTGCCAGCAGCCCCCTGGGGAGTGAGCAGTTCTTC. V usage is TRBV7-9 and J usage is TRBJ2-1, with D tentatively TRBD2 (5 bases). Trimming took off 5 bases at V and 9 bases at J, with 11 bases between the two ends. Per germline, CDR1 SEHNR and CDR2 FQNEAQ (reference sequence). This CDR3 contains 12 residues.

This clone was counted a few times. The rearrangement links TRBV4-2 to TRBJ1-2, with 11 nucleotides matching TRBD1. The germline gives CDR1 LGHNA, CDR2 YNFKEQ. The CDR3 loop spans 16 amino acids. The V gene end was trimmed by 1 base and the J gene end by 4 bases; junction bases not matched to a gene: 5. CDR3 sequence reads: CASSQARTGGGYGYTF. CDR3 in DNA: TGTGCCAGCAGCCAAGCCCGGACAGGGGGCGGCTATGGCTACACCTTC.

The chain carries TRBV7-9 and TRBJ2-2; D gene unclear. There are 12 residues in the CDR3. Germline assignment: CDR1 SEHNR and CDR2 FQNEAQ (reference sequence). The V gene lost 4 bases and the J gene lost 3 bases, with 3 bases spanning the gap. The CDR3 region has the DNA TGTGCCAGCAGCTCCGACACCGGGGAGCTGTTTTTT. Protein sequence: CASSSDTGELFF.

This clone was counted only a few times. This sequence joins TRBV28 and TRBJ1-3, with D possibly being TRBD1 (5 bases). This CDR3 is 13 amino acids long. The V and J ends lost 8 bases and 2 bases respectively, with 10 bases between them. The germline gives CDR1 MDHEN, CDR2 SYDVKM. The DNA of the CDR3 is TGTGCCAGCCGTACGGGGCCTGGAAACACCATATATTTT. It codes for CASRTGPGNTIYF.

The chain employs TRBV5-1 and TRBJ2-3; D may be TRBD2 (5 bases). The germline gives CDR1 SGHRS, CDR2 YFSETQ. V shed 1 base and J shed 5 bases, with 8 bases lying between them. The CDR3 has 13 amino acids. Written as DNA, the CDR3 is TGCGCCAGCAGCTTGTTCCGGGAAGATACGCAGTATTTT. It yields the protein CASSLFREDTQYF. The full variable domain, completed using reference TRBV5-1 and TRBJ2-3, is KAGVTQTPRYLIKTRGQQVTLSCSPISGHRSVSWYQQTPGQGLQFLFEYFSETQRNKGNFPGRFSGRQFSNSRSEMNVSTLELGDSALYLCASSLFREDTQYFGPGTRLTVL.

This sequence joins TRBV5-4 and TRBJ1-1, with D perhaps matching TRBD1 (6 bases). Germline loops: CDR1 SGHNT, CDR2 YYREEE (reference sequence). Trimming cost V 0 bases and J 5 bases, with 11 bases left between them. The length of the CDR3 is 14 residues. The CDR3 loop reads CASSLEQGGTEAFF. DNA of the CDR3: TGTGCCAGCAGCTTGGAACAGGGAGGAACTGAAGCTTTCTTT.

This clone came up a few times. This sample also contains other DNA sequences that code for the same CDR3. The chain carries TRBV7-2 and TRBJ2-1; 9 nucleotides align to TRBD2. CDR3 length equals 15 residues. V shed 5 bases, J shed 3 bases, and the junction held 5 bases outside the gene matches. Germline CDR1 SGHTA, CDR2 FQGNSA. In DNA form, the CDR3 reads TGTGCCAGCAGCCTATTAGCGGGAGTCTACAATGAGCAGTTCTTC. This translates into CASSLLAGVYNEQFF.

This rearrangement joins TRBV11-1 to TRBJ2-7; tentative D call: TRBD2 (6 bases). The CDR3 is made up of 13 amino acids. Looked up from germline, CDR1 is SGHAT and CDR2 is FQDESV (reference sequence). Trimming cost V 5 bases and J 6 bases, with 14 bases left between them. This chain's CDR3 is CASSLLAAGEQYF. DNA of the CDR3: TGTGCCAGCAGCCTACTAGCTGCGGGCGAGCAGTACTTC.